This is a list of T cell receptor beta chains from one sample in a study of blood T cell repertoires in COVID-19. This table comes from immunoSEQ multiplex PCR, and its TCRdb copy is limited to in-frame clones, with some not included. The sample holds around 190,000 clones; approximately 86% are singletons and the top ten take 20% to 25%. Sequences were obtained from PBMCs or T cells enriched from blood (not recorded which). The receptors were gathered from a woman between 40 and 50 years old in a cohort exposed to, infected with or recovered from COVID-19 (not recorded which). CDR3s include the opening cysteine and the closing phenylalanine or tryptophan. Each record gives: clone size, J gene, V gene, CDR3 protein. Rows give clone size only sometimes, using once, few, many, or a class for an expanded clone.

>NA|TRBJ2-1|TRBV21-1
CASQKPAGTSGSLEQFF
>NA|TRBJ1-2|TRBV4-2
CASSQPGVVDYGYTF
>NA|TRBJ1-1|TRBV2
CASSGQGGRTEAFF
>NA|TRBJ1-3|TRBV19
CASNSGLDTIYF
>NA|TRBJ1-4|TRBV19
CASSIAGEGLNEKLFF
>NA|TRBJ2-2|TRBV5-1
CASRLGTSGITGELFF
>NA|TRBJ2-7|TRBV2
CASSATGGKGVYEQYF
>NA|TRBJ2-7|TRBV5-8
CASSLRTSGPYEQYF
>NA|TRBJ1-2|TRBV5-8
CASSLFTGRNGYTF
>NA|TRBJ1-6|TRBV25-1
CATRRGTDSPLHF
>NA|TRBJ2-7|TRBV28
CASSLPGTGYEQYF
>once|TRBJ1-4|TRBV6-6
CASSPLATGQREKLFF
>few|TRBJ1-1|TRBV11-2
CASSAGLLTEAFF
>NA|TRBJ1-5|TRBV7-8
CASSLSPPEAQHF
>NA|TRBJ2-7|TRBV6-2/TRBV6-3
CASSYSLREKYF
>NA|TRBJ1-1|TRBV5-1
CASSLDFITEAFF
>once|TRBJ1-1|TRBV19
CASGPTGFDTEAFF
>NA|TRBJ2-1|TRBV28
CASSLLGGFNEQFF
>NA|TRBJ2-5|TRBV29-1
CSVSFGDIILIETQYF
>NA|TRBJ2-3|TRBV13
CASSLQGLGTDTQYF
>few|TRBJ1-5|TRBV28
CASSQTYRVRNQPQHF
>NA|TRBJ1-5|TRBV4-2
CASSQDGQRDQPQHF
>NA|TRBJ1-2|TRBV3-1/TRBV3-2
CASSQVASGVNYGYTF
>NA|TRBJ2-2|TRBV4-3
CASSQAGGRSGELFF
>NA|TRBJ2-1|TRBV5-5
CASSLDRGLYNEQFF
>NA|TRBJ2-5|TRBV5-1
CASSLSGGTQETQYF
>NA|TRBJ1-5|TRBV4-2
CASSPQSGQPQHF
>few|TRBJ1-2|TRBV7-8
CASSLAIGVGYTF
>NA|TRBJ1-1|TRBV18
CASSPPGQGRTEAFF
>NA|TRBJ1-4|TRBV6-5
CASRGQSINEKLFF
>NA|TRBJ1-2|TRBV19
CASSPSGGKNNYGYTF
>once|TRBJ2-3|TRBV2
CATDLAELTDTQYF
>NA|TRBJ1-6|TRBV6-5
CASSPPGQYNSPLHF
>NA|TRBJ2-1|TRBV7-9
CATAGESHEQFF
>few|TRBJ2-7|TRBV7-2
CASSTGRAYEQYF
>NA|TRBJ1-5|TRBV3-1/TRBV3-2
CASSQDYGGQGWQPQHF
>NA|TRBJ1-1|TRBV5-1
CASSLAPQGQAMNTEAFF
>NA|TRBJ2-3|TRBV30
CAWTSGSTDTQYF
>NA|TRBJ1-2|TRBV13
CASSGARYGYTF
>NA|TRBJ2-5|TRBV4-1
CASSQERRGQETQYF
>NA|TRBJ2-7|TRBV2
CASKETNYEQYF
>NA|TRBJ1-6|TRBV7-8
CASSEGRNSPLHF
>NA|TRBJ1-5|TRBV19
CASSVRENQPQHF
>NA|TRBJ2-1|TRBV21-1
CASSKKGRPGWKSYNEQFF